This T cell receptor (beta chain) was sequenced for a study of blood T cell repertoires in COVID-19. Study-wide context: Specimens from acute and convalescent COVID-19 originated in the United States, Italy and Spain. Sample material is recorded as cDNA or gDNA derived from T cells, B-cell-depleted T cells, or PBMCs.

Original processing notes: Amplification from reference gene primers served as the basis for estimated nucleated cell counts. Data came from immunoSEQ multiplex PCR; TCRdb stores just in-frame clones and leaves some out. V, J and clone size are those of that table, while D and trimming were read from the DNA. The sample includes 92,000 or so clones, around 72% of them seen just once. V was clipped by 0 bases and J by 13 bases, with 18 bases between them. The germline V gene has CDR1 LGHNA and CDR2 YNFKEQ. This CDR3 region has 14 residues. V is TRBV4-2 and J is TRBJ1-2; no reliable D call. This clonotype was obtained from an elderly woman with acute or convalescent COVID-19. Sequencing used peripheral blood. Here the CDR3 reads CASSQDSQLALATF. The CDR3 nucleotides read TGTGCCAGCAGCCAAGATAGCCAGCTGGCATTGGCCACCTTC.